The 27 T cell receptor beta chains below all came from one sample that was sequenced in a study of metastatic and nonmetastatic thyroid tumors. With MiXCR, TCRdb called clones anew from the PCR reads. Of roughly 7,000 clones detected, more than 2.5% appear once; the ten largest clones hold 16%. All patients were untreated before thyroid surgery. Sequenced sample: tumor tissue. Every receptor here comes from a female donor with papillary thyroid cancer or a benign thyroid nodule (not recorded which). Some clones in this sample may be carry-over from other donors' samples.

This clone occurred many times. The V gene is TRBV13, the J gene TRBJ2-1; D call uncertain. Germline lookup yields CDR1 PRHDT and CDR2 FYEKMQ (reference sequence). This CDR3 is 14 amino acids long. Trimming removed 5 bases from V and 3 bases from J, with 11 bases in between. The CDR3 loop is CASSRNSHYNEQFF. CDR3 nucleotides: TGTGCCAGCAGCCGAAACTCACACTACAATGAGCAGTTCTTC.

This clone is categorized as medium-sized (0.01 to 0.1%). The chain couples TRBV28 to TRBJ2-3; D might be TRBD1 (6 bases). CDR3 size: 14 residues. Deletions cut 4 bases from V and 6 bases from J, with 14 bases between. Germline V gives CDR1 MDHEN, CDR2 SYDVKM. The CDR3 DNA sequence: TGTGCCAGCAGTTCCCCAGGTAGGGGGGATACGCAGTATTTT. It specifies CASSSPGRGDTQYF.

This clone is medium-sized by share. The CDR3 sequence: CASSLGLAWGNEQFF. The CDR3 coding sequence is TGTGCCAGCAGCCTAGGACTAGCGTGGGGCAATGAGCAGTTCTTC. The rearrangement uses TRBV12-3 or TRBV12-4 and TRBJ2-1; 9 bases match TRBD2. The CDR3 sequence is 15 residues long. Trimming cost V 6 bases and J 6 bases; bases outside gene matches: 9.

This clone has at least ten counts. This chain connects TRBV2 to TRBJ2-2; D is uncertain. CDR3 length: 14 residues. Trimming removed 8 bases at V and 3 bases at J, with 13 bases between. In germline, CDR1 is SNHLY, CDR2 FYNNEI. The CDR3 coding sequence is TGTGCCAGCTTGAGAACGAAGGACACCGGGGAGCTGTTTTTT. It specifies CASLRTKDTGELFF. Based on the CDR3 plus reference TRBV2 and TRBJ2-2, the full variable domain is EPEVTQTPSHQVTQMGQEVILRCVPISNHLYFYWYRQILGQKVEFLVSFYNNEISEKSEIFDDQFSVERPDGSNFTLKIRSTKLEDSAMYFCASLRTKDTGELFFGEGSRLTVL.

This clone is medium-sized (0.01 to 0.1%). V and J are TRBV28 and TRBJ2-5; D remains ambiguous. V lost 4 bases and J lost 2, with 8 bases in between. The CDR3 has 13 amino acids. Germline V gene lookup returns CDR1 MDHEN and CDR2 SYDVKM. CDR3 nucleotides: TGTGCCAGCAGTTGGACCGTACAAGAGACCCAGTACTTC. Protein product: CASSWTVQETQYF.

This clone is deemed medium-sized. The chain couples TRBV28 to TRBJ1-5; TRBD1 might be the D (5 bases). The CDR3 has 15 amino acids. V was trimmed by 7 bases and J by 6 bases, leaving 19 bases between them. Germline values: CDR1 MDHEN, CDR2 SYDVKM. The CDR3 loop is CASTFTGRGRQPQHF. The CDR3 DNA reads as TGTGCCAGCACCTTCACGGGAAGGGGCCGTCAGCCCCAGCATTTT.

In this sample, this clone turned up many times. Being one base from a much bigger clone, this may be a read error. This CDR3 is missing its conserved last phenylalanine or tryptophan, likely due to a read error. The rearrangement joins TRBV5-1 to TRBJ2-5, with 9 bases lining up with TRBD1. The germline CDR1 and CDR2 sequences are SGHRS and YFSETQ. The CDR3 runs 16 residues. J lost 5 bases, V lost 0 bases, and 8 bases had no gene match. CDR3 coding DNA: TGCGCCAGCAGCTTGGGGCCTCAAGGACAGGGGGAGACCCAGTACCTC. The encoded protein is CASSLGPQGQGETQYL.

This clone occurred many times. V and J are TRBV27 and TRBJ2-5, with TRBD2 as a possible D gene (5 bases). This CDR3 has 14 amino acids. Germline V gene data show CDR1 as MNHEY and CDR2 as SMNVEV (reference sequence). V was shortened by 0 bases and J by 5 bases, with 10 bases between the two germline ends. CDR3 sequence reads: CASSLSPSRETQYF. Here the CDR3 DNA reads TGTGCCAGCAGTTTATCTCCTAGCCGCGAGACCCAGTACTTC.

Relative to its sample, this clone is medium-sized (0.01 to 0.1%). The chain joins TRBV9 to TRBJ1-2; TRBD1 might be the D (5 bases). From germline, CDR1 is SGDLS and CDR2 YYNGEE. CDR3 length: 14 amino acids. Trimming removed 3 bases from V and 3 bases from J, with 12 bases in between. The CDR3 is CASSGGHSDYGYTF. CDR3 DNA sequence: TGTGCCAGCAGCGGAGGACACTCCGACTATGGCTACACCTTC.

The sample holds many counts of this clone. The rearrangement joins TRBV3-1 to TRBJ1-1; no clear D. Trimming stripped 2 bases from V and 9 bases from J, with 13 bases between. Germline CDR1 is LGHDT and CDR2 is YNNKEL (reference sequence). This CDR3 has 13 residues. The CDR3 loop is CASSQREGGKAFF. In DNA form, the CDR3 reads TGTGCCAGCAGCCAAAGAGAGGGAGGGAAAGCTTTCTTT.

This clone came up many times. Germline is not matched at one junction end, which may reflect a read error. The chain has TRBV5-1 and TRBJ2-3; 7 bases map to TRBD2. This CDR3 has 16 residues. Germline assignment: CDR1 SGHRS and CDR2 YFSETQ. CDR3 DNA: TGCGCCAGCAGCTTGGGCCTAGCGGTTGGCACAGATGCGCAGTATTTT. Its protein product is CASSLGLAVGTDAQYF.

Sample share makes this clone medium-sized. The chain combines TRBV12-3 or TRBV12-4 with TRBJ1-2, with D maybe TRBD1 (5 bases). The CDR3 loop spans 13 amino acids. Trimming cost V 6 bases and J 4 bases, with 12 bases left between them. CDR3 loop: CASSTTGVYGYTF. In DNA, the CDR3 is TGTGCCAGCAGCACCACAGGCGTCTATGGCTACACCTTC.

Ten or more counts support this clone. The genes are TRBV3-1 and TRBJ2-3; the match to TRBD2 covers 10 bases. The V segment lost 6 bases and the J segment 2 bases; nucleotides outside the gene matches: 5. The length of the CDR3 is 15 residues. Germline lookup yields CDR1 LGHDT and CDR2 YNNKEL (reference sequence). CDR3 sequence reads: CASSALAGVTDTQYF. The CDR3 nucleotides are TGTGCCAGCAGTGCGCTAGCGGGGGTCACAGATACGCAGTATTTT.

Relative to its sample, this clone is medium-sized. The chain links TRBV6-1 to TRBJ2-1, with TRBD1 identical over 8 bases. CDR3 length equals 15 residues. Per germline, CDR1 MNHNS and CDR2 SASEGT. Trimming removed 6 bases from V and 4 bases from J; junction bases left unmatched: 8. For the CDR3, the DNA is TGTGCCAGCAGCCCAGGGGGCTCGGGTTACAATGAGCAGTTCTTC. It encodes CASSPGGSGYNEQFF.

The V gene is TRBV30, the J gene TRBJ1-2; D uncertain. V dropped 5 bases and J dropped 8 bases, with 21 bases sitting between them. Per germline, CDR1 GTSNPN and CDR2 SVGIG (reference sequence). This CDR3 has 14 residues. The CDR3 spells CAWGTPHVPAGYTF. CDR3 in DNA: TGTGCCTGGGGAACCCCACATGTGCCCGCCGGCTACACCTTC. The full variable domain, completed using reference TRBV30 and TRBJ1-2, is SQTIHQWPATLVQPVGSPLSLECTVEGTSNPNLYWYRQAAGRGLQLLFYSVGIGQISSEVPQNLSASRPQDRQFILSSKKLLLSDSGFYLCAWGTPHVPAGYTFGSGTRLTVV.

The table lists this clone with many counts. V usage is TRBV18 and J usage is TRBJ2-1, with 7 bases lining up with TRBD1. The germline V gene encodes CDR1 KGHSH and CDR2 LQKENI. This CDR3 region has 15 residues. Trimming took 1 base from V and 8 from J; bases not matched to a gene: 8. The CDR3 spells CASSPQGAGGDEQFF. The CDR3, as DNA: TGTGCCAGCTCACCACAGGGGGCGGGTGGAGATGAGCAGTTCTTC.

By frequency in the sample, this clone is medium-sized (0.01 to 0.1%). J is TRBJ2-3 and V is TRBV9, with D possibly TRBD2 on 6 matching bases. CDR1 SGDLS and CDR2 YYNGEE come from the germline V gene. V lost 0 bases and J lost 3, with 11 bases in between. The CDR3 sequence is 15 residues long. The CDR3 nucleotides are TGTGCCAGCAGCGTAGGTCCTGCGGGGACAGATACGCAGTATTTT. Its protein is CASSVGPAGTDTQYF.

This clone has at least ten counts. This may arise from a read error, as a much more abundant clone is one base away. This CDR3 fails to terminate in the conserved phenylalanine or tryptophan, so it likely reflects a read error. This sequence joins TRBV24-1 and TRBJ2-5, with a weak D call TRBD2 (5 bases). Germline loops: CDR1 KGHDR, CDR2 SFDVKD. This CDR3 has 15 amino acids. V was clipped by 1 base and J by 5 bases, with 13 bases between them. The CDR3 region has the DNA TGTGCCACCAGTGATTTAGGCGCAGGCGGGGAGACCCAGTACCTC. Translation: CATSDLGAGGETQYL.

In its sample, this clone is medium-sized. This chain's CDR3 is CASSLNSVGADTQYF. CDR3 coding DNA: TGTGCCAGCAGCTTAAATTCTGTGGGAGCAGATACGCAGTATTTT. The genes are TRBV11-3 and TRBJ2-3, with a weak D call TRBD2 (5 bases). This CDR3 is 15 amino acids long. Germline V gene data show CDR1 as SGHNT and CDR2 as YENEEA. The V end lost 2 bases, the J end lost 4 bases, and 13 bases lay between the germline ends.

By frequency in the sample, this clone is medium-sized. This rearrangement joins TRBV4-1 to TRBJ1-3; D call uncertain. This CDR3 is 15 amino acids long. Germline CDR1 is MGHRA and CDR2 is YSYEKL. Trimming shortened V by 0 bases and J by 3 bases, and 9 bases separated the two germline ends. The CDR3 bases are TGCGCCAGCAGCCAAGATCGGAGTTTTGGAAACACCATATATTTT. This gives the protein CASSQDRSFGNTIYF.

The table lists this clone with many counts. A much larger clone lies a single base off, so this may be a read error. Since no conserved phenylalanine or tryptophan closes the CDR3, a read error is the likely cause. This chain links TRBV20-1 with TRBJ1-1; D possibly corresponds to TRBD1 (5 bases). The ends were cut back, 6 bases at V and 4 bases at J, with 15 bases in the middle. Germline lookup yields CDR1 DFQATT and CDR2 SNEGSKA (reference sequence). The length of the CDR3 is 13 residues. Here the CDR3 DNA reads TGCAGTGCCGATCCGTCAGGGCTCACTGAAGCTTTCCTT. Translating it yields CSADPSGLTEAFL.

By frequency in the sample, this clone is medium-sized (0.01 to 0.1%). V usage is TRBV11-2 and J usage is TRBJ2-2; D is perhaps TRBD1 or TRBD2 (5 bases each). The CDR3 runs 16 residues. Trimming removed 5 bases from V and 3 bases from J, with 16 bases in between. Germline V gene data show CDR1 as SGHAT and CDR2 as FQNNGV. Written as DNA, the CDR3 is TGTGCCAGCAGCCGGGGTTTCCAGGGATACACCGGGGAGCTGTTTTTT. Its translation: CASSRGFQGYTGELFF.

In this sample, this clone is medium-sized. V usage is TRBV5-1 and J usage is TRBJ2-5, with TRBD2 identical over 10 bases. Germline-derived CDR1 and CDR2 are SGHRS and YFSETQ. After removal of 2 bases from V and 0 bases from J, the junction contained 7 bases not matched to a gene. The CDR3 sequence is 17 residues long. CDR3 coding DNA: TGCGCCAGCAGCTTTACCGTAGCGGGAGGTAACCAAGAGACCCAGTACTTC. Its protein is CASSFTVAGGNQETQYF.

This clone is labeled as medium-sized (0.01 to 0.1%). The chain employs TRBV5-1 and TRBJ2-7; TRBD1 matches at 11 bases. V was clipped by 4 bases and J by 3 bases; unmatched bases: 9. CDR3 size: 16 residues. The germline gives CDR1 SGHRS, CDR2 YFSETQ. The CDR3 DNA reads as TGCGCCAGCAGCCTCCGGACAGGGGGCGGAATCTACGAGCAGTACTTC. This translates into CASSLRTGGGIYEQYF.

This clone is labeled medium-sized. V gene TRBV5-1 combines with J gene TRBJ1-4; weak D call: TRBD1 (6 bases). V lost 4 bases, J lost 6 bases, and 22 bases lay in between. The CDR3 totals 17 residues. The germline V gene has CDR1 SGHRS and CDR2 YFSETQ. CDR3 protein: CASSPSQGTGSDEKLFF. CDR3 DNA sequence: TGCGCCAGCAGCCCGTCTCAGGGGACGGGGAGTGATGAAAAACTGTTTTTT.

This clone was detected a few times. The conserved final phenylalanine or tryptophan is absent from the CDR3, which likely points to a read error. The CDR3 DNA follows: TGTGCCAGCTCACCGGATCGTCCTCCCTACAATGAGCAGTTCCTC. This codes for CASSPDRPPYNEQFL. The chain carries TRBV18 and TRBJ2-1; D unresolved. The V and J ends lost 3 bases and 2 bases respectively, with 11 bases between them. Looked up from germline, CDR1 is KGHSH and CDR2 is LQKENI. This CDR3 contains 15 residues.

This clone is medium-sized within its sample. The chain uses TRBV20-1 and TRBJ2-6; D ambiguous. The CDR3 is 14 residues long. V lost 0 bases and J 3 bases, leaving 6 bases between the germline ends. The germline CDR1 and CDR2 sequences are DFQATT and SNEGSKA (reference sequence). Here the CDR3 reads CSARDPYGANVLTF. CDR3 nucleotide sequence: TGCAGTGCTAGAGACCCCTATGGGGCCAACGTCCTGACTTTC.